The clone carrying this T cell receptor beta chain was detected many times. V was trimmed by 6 bases and J by 2 bases, leaving 14 bases between them. Germline CDR1 MNHEY, CDR2 SVGAGI. CDR3 length: 15 amino acids. Seattle's enrolled individuals joined amid active infection and were then monitored longitudinally. This entry comes from a study of blood T cell repertoires in COVID-19. As for the study in general: PBMCs, B-cell-depleted T cells, or T cells provided the cDNA or gDNA that made up the material.

Measured with immunoSEQ multiplex PCR; TCRdb has only the in-frame clones, and not every one. The table has about 180,000 clones, about 81% seen once; the top ten hold approximately 12%. The TCR was taken from a woman older than 75 with COVID-19, enrolled during active disease. This sequence joins TRBV6-5 and TRBJ1-3, with D possibly being TRBD1 (5 bases). Sequenced sample: peripheral blood. The CDR3 nucleotides are TGTGCCAGCAGACAAATGGGGCGCCCTGGAAACACCATATATTTT. Translation gives CASRQMGRPGNTIYF.